This T cell receptor beta chain derives from a study of vaccination effects on CD4 cells after COVID-19 (dated 2022 in TCRdb). Background on the whole study: The ViraFEST assay stimulated PBMC with viral peptide pools and then used TCR sequencing to identify antigen-specific CD4+ T cell clonotypes by expansion. Samples were taken from three convalescent patients early (day +14) and late (day +241, +227, +161 respectively) after vaccination. SARS-CoV-2 spike-specific CD4+ TCR repertoires were compared before and after mRNA vaccination in COVID-19 convalescent patients and in infection-naive vaccine recipients. The full study included around nine COVID-19 convalescent patients and a handful of SARS-CoV-2-naive healthy vaccine recipients. Roughly 2.1 million PBMC per well were cultured in IMDM with 5% human AB serum, 10 IU/ml IL-2 and gentamicin, plus 10 ug/ml peptides. In the study, cultures from other donors were sequenced using the Oncomine TCR Beta short-read assay on an Illumina iSeq 100. Post-vaccine samples across the study were collected a median of 72 days after the second dose, with a range of 14 to 241. The paper as a whole reports these results and caveats: Both infection-induced and vaccine-induced clones contracted markedly at late post-vaccination timepoints, which is consistent with waning T cell responses. In convalescent patients, the post-vaccine spike-reactive repertoire was composed mainly of new vaccine-induced clones that were largely distinct from infection-induced clones. Limitations of the study were the small number of convalescent patients and the absence of early post-infection timepoints.

The CDR3 contains 16 residues, cysteine and phenylalanine counted. Only the CDR3 DNA stays, 48 bases, in frame from base 1. The germline V and J ends show losses of 6 bases and 4 bases respectively, and no gene match explains 11 bases of the junction. CDR1 and CDR2, per the germline V gene, are SGHNT and YENEEA. Receptors were amplified or captured by the immunoSEQ multiplex PCR assay. DNA from the cultured and isolated CD4+ T cells underwent TCR beta CDR3 sequencing. For the original study's pipeline: Non-productive TCR sequences were removed and reads were trimmed to the CDR3 region, keeping CDR3s of at least 7 amino acids. The MANAFEST web app was used to pick out antigen-specific clonotypes by comparing their expansion in peptide wells with that in reference cultures. To be called positive, a clone needed expansion at FDR<0.05 compared with the reference and with all other wells, an odds ratio greater than 5, and a frequency greater than 0.1% in two replicate wells. Clonotypes significantly expanded in SARS-CoV-2 spike wells and in at least one common cold coronavirus spike condition were defined as cross-reactive. CDR3 similarity was assessed by Levenshtein distance with the stringdist R package, and unrooted trees were built with ape in R 3.6.1. TCRdb limited this immuneACCESS table to in-frame rearrangements with V and J called. A share of clones is missing; checked studies link under half to unresolved V genes, and the rest is unexplained. V and J calls and clone size come straight from that table; D and trimming were deduced from the DNA. The sample yields around 50,000 clones; around 70% were counted once. Together, the top ten hold approximately 5.6% of the sample.

In regard to this clone: No antigen is known for it. One base away there is no much larger clone; base qualities are not given.

After less than eleven days of culture, CD4+ T cells were isolated with the EasySep CD4+ T cell isolation kit. Convalescent patients had PCR-confirmed SARS-CoV-2 infection between March and December 2020, before Alpha, Beta and Delta variants emerged in the United States. Participants received two doses of either the BNT162b2 or the mRNA-1273 mRNA SARS-CoV-2 vaccine. Half of the culture medium was replaced with fresh IL-2-containing medium on days 3 and 7. Unless noted otherwise, every peptide stimulation condition was cultured in triplicate wells. Using Ficoll-Paque Plus gradient centrifugation, PBMC were separated from whole blood and then either used fresh or cryopreserved at -140C. The QIAamp micro DNA kit was used to extract genomic DNA from the cultured CD4+ T cells.

The V gene is TRBV11-3 and the J gene is TRBJ2-2; 7 junctional bases match TRBD2. This clonotype originated in a human donor who had a prior SARS-CoV-2 infection. This specimen consisted of CD4+ T cells from PBMCs cultured without peptide, obtained after COVID-19 vaccination. The DNA is TGTGCCAGCAGTTGGGGGGGGGACTCCCGCACCGGGGAGCTGTTTTTT. The encoded protein is CASSWGGDSRTGELFF.